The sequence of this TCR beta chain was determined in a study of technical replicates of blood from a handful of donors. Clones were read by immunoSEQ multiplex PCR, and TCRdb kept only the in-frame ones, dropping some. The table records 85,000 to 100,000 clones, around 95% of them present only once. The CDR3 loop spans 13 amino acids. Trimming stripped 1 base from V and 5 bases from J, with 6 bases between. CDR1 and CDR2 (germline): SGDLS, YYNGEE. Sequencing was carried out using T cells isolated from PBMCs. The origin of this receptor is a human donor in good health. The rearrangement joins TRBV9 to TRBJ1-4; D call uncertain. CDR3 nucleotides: TGTGCCAGCAGCGTATGTGAGAATGAAAAACTGTTTTTT. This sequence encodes CASSVCENEKLFF.